These 29 T cell receptor beta chains share one sample of origin, sequenced in a study of early T cells in non-severe SARS-CoV-2 infection. TCRdb independently ran MiXCR on the 5' RACE reads; one entry per CDR3 protein. Here the sample spans around 83,000 distinct CDR3 sequences, 8% to 13% being singletons. The sequencing used whole blood, collected at baseline. These receptors all stem from an adult who was a healthcare worker with PCR-confirmed SARS-CoV-2 infection or an uninfected control (not recorded which).

The chain joins TRBV5-1 to TRBJ2-1; D not resolved. The germline CDR1 and CDR2 sequences are SGHRS and YFSETQ. Trimming removed 4 bases from V and 0 bases from J, with 11 bases in between. The CDR3 covers 15 residues. The CDR3 nucleotides are TGCGCCAGCAGCAAGGGCCCAAGCTCCTACAATGAGCAGTTCTTC. It encodes CASSKGPSSYNEQFF.

This clonotype showed up just a few times. The chain links TRBV28 to TRBJ2-7; D is unresolved. V was pared by 6 bases and J by 2 bases, with 11 bases between. The CDR3 is 13 residues long. The germline gives CDR1 MDHEN, CDR2 SYDVKM. Written as DNA, the CDR3 is TGTGCCAGCAGCAACGGACGGACCTACGAGCAGTACTTC. Its translation: CASSNGRTYEQYF.

CDR3 bases: TGTGCCAGCGCGACAGGGGGCCCAGGAAGCAATCAGCCCCAGCATTTT. Translation gives CASATGGPGSNQPQHF. J is TRBJ1-5 and V is TRBV19; 10 bases are a match to TRBD1. Germline CDR1 and CDR2: LNHDA and SQIVND (reference sequence). This CDR3 spans 16 amino acids. The ends lost 9 bases at V and 1 base at J; junction bases unmatched: 9.

In this sample, this clonotype turned up a few times. J is TRBJ2-7 and V is TRBV7-2; D possibly corresponds to TRBD2 (5 bases). Trimming took off 0 bases at V and 4 bases at J, with 13 bases between the two ends. Germline V CDR1 and CDR2: SGHTA, FQGNSA. The CDR3 is made up of 15 amino acids. The CDR3 nucleotides read TGTGCCAGCAGCTTAGCGAGAGTAGCGTTATACGAGCAGTACTTC. This codes for CASSLARVALYEQYF. The complete variable domain, with remaining parts taken from reference TRBV7-2 and TRBJ2-7, reads GAGVSQSPSNKVTEKGKDVELRCDPISGHTALYWYRQSLGQGLEFLIYFQGNSAPDKSGLPSDRFSAERTGGSVSTLTIQRTQQEDSAVYLCASSLARVALYEQYFGPGTRLTVT.

This clonotype was seen only a few times. V and J are TRBV20-1 and TRBJ2-5; D remains unclear. CDR3 length equals 12 residues. Looked up from germline, CDR1 is DFQATT and CDR2 is SNEGSKA (reference sequence). The V end was cut by 4 bases, the J end by 1 base, with 7 bases between. In DNA form, the CDR3 reads TGCAGTGCTACTAGGACCCAAGAGACCCAGTACTTC. Protein sequence: CSATRTQETQYF.

Ten or more counts support this clonotype. The V and J genes are TRBV29-1 and TRBJ2-7; TRBD2 matches 13 bases. Trimming cost V 6 bases and J 3 bases; bases outside gene matches: 2. The CDR3 length is 13 residues. Germline CDR1 reads SQVTM; CDR2 reads ANQGSEA. CDR3 sequence (DNA): TGCAGCGTCCGACTAGCGGGAGGCTACGAGCAGTACTTC. This encodes CSVRLAGGYEQYF.

This clonotype was found many times. The chain links TRBV12-3 or TRBV12-4 to TRBJ2-7; D is unclear. The length of the CDR3 is 15 residues. The V end was cut by 1 base, the J end by 3 bases, with 13 bases between. The CDR3 sequence is CASSLVGGRFYEQYF. As DNA, the CDR3 is TGTGCCAGCAGTTTAGTGGGCGGACGATTCTACGAGCAGTACTTC.

This clonotype was seen more than once but under ten times. The chain has TRBV6-4 and TRBJ2-1; tentatively, D is TRBD1 or TRBD2 (6 bases each). The V end lost 3 bases, the J end lost 6 bases, and 18 bases lay between the germline ends. CDR1 is MRHNA and CDR2 is SNTAGT in the germline V gene. The CDR3 covers 16 residues. Written as DNA, the CDR3 is TGTGCCAGCAGTGATGTGGGGGCTAGCGAAAGCAATGAGCAGTTCTTC. It codes for CASSDVGASESNEQFF.

This clonotype was counted ten times or more. The chain employs TRBV7-9 and TRBJ2-1; weak D call: TRBD2 (5 bases). CDR3 length: 14 residues. Trimming stripped 5 bases from V and 4 bases from J, with 12 bases between. Germline values: CDR1 SEHNR, CDR2 FQNEAQ (reference sequence). The CDR3 nucleotides are TGTGCCAGCAGCCCACGGGAACAATACAATGAGCAGTTCTTC. Its protein is CASSPREQYNEQFF. The full variable domain, rest sourced from reference TRBV7-9 and TRBJ2-1, is DTGVSQNPRHKITKRGQNVTFRCDPISEHNRLYWYRQTLGQGPEFLTYFQNEAQLEKSRLLSDRFSAERPKGSFSTLEIQRTEQGDSAMYLCASSPREQYNEQFFGPGTRLTVL.

The chain recombines TRBV12-3 or TRBV12-4 with TRBJ1-6, with 8 bases matching TRBD1. J lost 10 bases, V lost 7 bases, and 9 bases had no gene match. CDR3 size: 14 residues. The chain's CDR3 is CASTETGVGSPLHF. In DNA form, the CDR3 reads TGTGCCAGCACCGAGACAGGGGTAGGCTCACCCCTCCACTTT.

A few counts support this clonotype. It is unclear where the CDR3 begins or ends on the DNA, so no DNA is shown, and the CDR3 is as TCRdb lists it. V usage is TRBV11-2 and J usage is TRBJ2-1; TRBD1, the D gene given by the table, was not confirmed from the DNA. CDR1 is SGHAT, CDR2 FQNNGV, per germline. From its first to its last residue, the CDR3 has 15 amino acids. The CDR3 is CASSPWGPGAEFPFF.

There are many counts of this clonotype. This chain joins TRBV7-2 and TRBJ1-1; D is unclear. Trimming shortened V by 3 bases and J by 8 bases, and 7 bases separated the two germline ends. The CDR3 is 11 amino acids. Germline CDR1 and CDR2: SGHTA and FQGNSA. The CDR3 here is CASSFMSEAFF. The CDR3 region has the DNA TGTGCCAGCAGCTTTATGTCGGAAGCTTTCTTT.

The chain uses TRBV20-1 and TRBJ2-1, with TRBD2 matching over 10 bases. The ends lost 5 bases at V and 2 bases at J; junction bases unmatched: 6. The CDR3 extends over 15 amino acids. Germline V lookup: CDR1 DFQATT, CDR2 SNEGSKA (reference sequence). Here the CDR3 DNA reads TGCAGTGCTGATTCCGGGACTAGCGCCTACAATGAGCAGTTCTTC. Its protein product is CSADSGTSAYNEQFF.

The chain combines TRBV12-3 or TRBV12-4 with TRBJ1-4; no definite D call. V was trimmed by 2 bases and J by 7 bases, leaving 17 bases between them. The CDR3 has 16 amino acids. CDR3: CASSLPTGLAGEKLFF. The CDR3 DNA sequence: TGTGCCAGCAGTTTACCGACGGGCTTGGCTGGTGAAAAACTGTTTTTT.

This chain joins TRBV20-1 and TRBJ2-2; 10 nucleotides line up with TRBD2. The V and J ends lost 2 bases and 1 base, in that order; junction bases with no gene match: 4. Germline V gene data show CDR1 as DFQATT and CDR2 as SNEGSKA (reference sequence). The CDR3 loop spans 16 amino acids. The CDR3 protein is CSARRSGRRNTGELFF. The CDR3 region has the DNA TGCAGTGCTAGACGTAGCGGGAGGAGGAACACCGGGGAGCTGTTTTTT.

V gene TRBV7-3 combines with J gene TRBJ1-1, with TRBD1 as a possible D gene (5 bases). The CDR3 contains 13 residues. Trimming took off 2 bases at V and 5 bases at J, with 9 bases between the two ends. Germline V gene sequence: CDR1 SGHTA, CDR2 FQGTGA. The CDR3 loop is CASSLWGRTEAFF. The DNA for the CDR3 is TGTGCCAGCAGCTTATGGGGCAGAACTGAAGCTTTCTTT. Combining the CDR3 with reference TRBV7-3 and TRBJ1-1 gives the whole variable domain GAGVSQTPSNKVTEKGKYVELRCDPISGHTALYWYRQSLGQGPEFLIYFQGTGAADDSGLPNDRFFAVRPEGSVSTLKIQRTERGDSAVYLCASSLWGRTEAFFGQGTRLTVV.

The chain employs TRBV30 and TRBJ2-3, with D maybe TRBD2 (6 bases). Trimming pared 5 bases from V and 6 bases from J, leaving 15 bases between. The CDR3 runs to 13 residues. Germline V gives CDR1 GTSNPN, CDR2 SVGIG (reference sequence). The CDR3 region is CAWAPLGGDTQYF. The CDR3 bases are TGTGCCTGGGCCCCCCTTGGAGGGGATACGCAGTATTTT.

This clonotype has just a few counts. The chain links TRBV6-2 or TRBV6-3 to TRBJ2-6; possible D gene TRBD2, 6 bases. Between the trimmed V and J ends, which lost 5 bases and 0 bases, there was a span of 17 bases. This CDR3 region has 18 residues. Germline CDR1 is MNHEY and CDR2 is SVGEGT. DNA for the CDR3: TGTGCCAGCAGTCCGAGGGGACTCACGGACTCTGGGGCCAACGTCCTGACTTTC. Its protein product is CASSPRGLTDSGANVLTF.

The chain joins TRBV7-6 to TRBJ2-3; D gene ambiguous. The CDR3 totals 12 residues. The ends were cut back, 1 base at V and 7 bases at J, with 6 bases in the middle. CDR1 is SGHVS and CDR2 is FNYEAQ in the germline V gene. The CDR3 nucleotides read TGTGCCAGCAGCTTAGGGGCGAATACGCAGTATTTT. Translating it yields CASSLGANTQYF.

This clonotype was seen only a few times. The CDR3 region has the DNA TGTGCCAGCAGCCCCATCCCGCAGGGGAGTGGGGCCAACGTCCTGACTTTC. This translates into CASSPIPQGSGANVLTF. This rearrangement joins TRBV3-1 to TRBJ2-6; D possibly corresponds to TRBD1 (6 bases). This CDR3 has 17 amino acids. Trimming shortened V by 4 bases and J by 3 bases, and 16 bases separated the two germline ends. The germline gives CDR1 LGHDT, CDR2 YNNKEL (reference sequence).

This chain connects TRBV7-6 to TRBJ2-1; 7 positions match TRBD2. Germline V gene lookup returns CDR1 SGHVS and CDR2 FNYEAQ. V trimming: 1 base; J trimming: 2 bases; junction bases outside the gene matches: 5. This CDR3 region has 16 residues. DNA of the CDR3: TGTGCCAGCAGCTTAGGGGTGGCGGGAGCCTACAATGAGCAGTTCTTC. Its translation is CASSLGVAGAYNEQFF.

Ten or more counts support this clonotype. The CDR3 region is CAWSVGRREQFF. CDR3 bases: TGTGCCTGGAGTGTAGGGCGCCGTGAGCAGTTCTTC. The chain couples TRBV30 to TRBJ2-1; no definite D call. From germline, CDR1 is GTSNPN and CDR2 SVGIG (reference sequence). This CDR3 comprises 12 residues. Deletions cut 0 bases from V and 9 bases from J, with 9 bases between.

Of note for this clonotype: This could be a read error, since a much larger clone is one nucleotide away. The V call is TRBV5-5, the J call TRBJ2-1; D is perhaps TRBD1 or TRBD2 (5 bases each). Germline V gene data show CDR1 as SGHKS and CDR2 as YYEKEE (reference sequence). This CDR3 spans 14 amino acids. The CDR3 is CVSSLRLGVNEQFF. As DNA, the CDR3 is TGTGTCAGCAGCTTGCGCCTGGGGGTCAATGAGCAGTTCTTC.

This clonotype was counted at least ten times. The gene calls are TRBV20-1 and TRBJ2-1; possibly TRBD2 for D (7 bases). The CDR3 totals 16 residues. The germline V gene has CDR1 DFQATT and CDR2 SNEGSKA (reference sequence). The germline V and J ends were trimmed by 5 bases and 5 bases, with 22 bases remaining between them. CDR3 in DNA: TGCAGTGCTGGGCGCCCCGGGGGGCTACTCAACAATGAGCAGTTCTTC. Translating it yields CSAGRPGGLLNNEQFF.

This clonotype was detected a few times. The chain combines TRBV7-2 with TRBJ2-1; D may correspond to TRBD1 or TRBD2 (7 bases each). Deletions cut 8 bases from V and 0 bases from J, with 14 bases between. The CDR3 is 15 residues long. Germline V gene sequence: CDR1 SGHTA, CDR2 FQGNSA. Here the CDR3 DNA reads TGTGCCAGCGCCCAGGGGGGGAGCTCCTACAATGAGCAGTTCTTC. This sequence encodes CASAQGGSSYNEQFF.

The gene calls are TRBV29-1 and TRBJ2-7; D unclear. V was trimmed by 4 bases and J by 5 bases, leaving 6 bases between them. CDR1 is SQVTM and CDR2 is ANQGSEA in the germline V gene. The CDR3 is 10 residues long. The CDR3 coding sequence is TGCAGCGTTGTTGTGGACGAGCAGTACTTC. It specifies CSVVVDEQYF.

In its sample, this clonotype was seen many times. This chain uses TRBV27 with TRBJ2-3; 7 bases fit TRBD2. Germline trimming cut 2 bases from V and 4 bases from J; bases unmatched to any gene: 0. The CDR3 consists of 13 residues. Per germline, CDR1 MNHEY and CDR2 SMNVEV (reference sequence). The CDR3 is CASSLLAADTQYF. The CDR3 DNA sequence: TGTGCCAGCAGTTTACTAGCGGCAGATACGCAGTATTTT.

At least ten counts were recorded for this clonotype. The CDR3 here is CASSQEWREETQYF. The CDR3 DNA reads as TGTGCCAGCAGCCAAGAGTGGCGTGAAGAGACCCAGTACTTC. The rearrangement links TRBV3-1 to TRBJ2-5; D ambiguous. V lost 0 bases and J 3 bases, leaving 8 bases between the germline ends. CDR3 length: 14 residues. In germline, CDR1 is LGHDT, CDR2 YNNKEL (reference sequence).

This sequence joins TRBV28 and TRBJ2-5; D remains unclear. The CDR3 extends over 13 amino acids. Germline V gene sequence: CDR1 MDHEN, CDR2 SYDVKM. Trimming left V 2 bases short and J 7 bases short, with 11 bases between. CDR3 loop: CASSLQAPGTQYF. In DNA form, the CDR3 reads TGTGCCAGCAGTTTACAGGCCCCCGGGACCCAGTACTTC. The entire variable domain, with the rest obtained from reference TRBV28 and TRBJ2-5, is as follows: DVKVTQSSRYLVKRTGEKVFLECVQDMDHENMFWYRQDPGLGLRLIYFSYDVKMKEKGDIPEGYSVSREKKERFSLILESASTNQTSMYLCASSLQAPGTQYFGPGTRLLVL.